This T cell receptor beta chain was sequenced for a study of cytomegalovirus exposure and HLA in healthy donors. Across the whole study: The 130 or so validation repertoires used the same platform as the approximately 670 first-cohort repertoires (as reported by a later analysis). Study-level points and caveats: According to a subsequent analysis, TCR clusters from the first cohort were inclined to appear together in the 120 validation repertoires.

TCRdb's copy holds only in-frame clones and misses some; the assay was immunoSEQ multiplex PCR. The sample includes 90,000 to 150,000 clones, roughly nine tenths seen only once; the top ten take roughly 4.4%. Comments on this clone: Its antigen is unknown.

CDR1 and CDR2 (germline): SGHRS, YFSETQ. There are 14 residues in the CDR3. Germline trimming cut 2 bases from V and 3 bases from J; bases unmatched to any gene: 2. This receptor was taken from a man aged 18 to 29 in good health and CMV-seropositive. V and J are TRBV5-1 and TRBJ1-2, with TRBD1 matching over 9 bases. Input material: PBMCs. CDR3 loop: CASSLQGADYGYTF. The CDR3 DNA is TGCGCCAGCAGCTTACAGGGGGCAGACTATGGCTACACCTTC. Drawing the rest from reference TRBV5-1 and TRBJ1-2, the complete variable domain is KAGVTQTPRYLIKTRGQQVTLSCSPISGHRSVSWYQQTPGQGLQFLFEYFSETQRNKGNFPGRFSGRQFSNSRSEMNVSTLELGDSALYLCASSLQGADYGYTFGSGTRLTVV.